This is a list of T cell receptor beta chains from one sample in a study of T cell changes during pregnancy in multiple sclerosis. Clones were read by immunoSEQ multiplex PCR, and TCRdb kept only the in-frame ones, dropping some. The top ten hold 0.15% to 0.25% of the sample, which has tens of thousands of clones, approximately 90% seen once. Here the sequenced sample was CD4+ T cells from peripheral blood mononuclear cells, taken in the second trimester of pregnancy. Every receptor here comes from a female donor with multiple sclerosis, enrolled in a pregnancy study. The CDR3 runs from the conserved cysteine through the conserved F or W. D genes are given only for firm matches. Clone size is stated in some rows and not others, as once, few, many or a class when expanded.

DNA | CDR3 | J | D | V | size
TGTGCCAGCAGCAAAGACCCTTTCGACAGGGGGCGCGGCCACGAGCAGTACTTC | CASSKDPFDRGRGHEQYF | TRBJ2-7 | NA | TRBV21-1 | NA
TGCGCCAGCAGCTTGGGAGGGTCGGTTCCCTACGAGCAGTACTTC | CASSLGGSVPYEQYF | TRBJ2-7 | NA | TRBV5-1 | NA
TGTGCCAGCAGCCGTGACAGGGCCGGGGAGCTGTTTTTT | CASSRDRAGELFF | TRBJ2-2 | TRBD1 | TRBV2 | NA
TGTGCCAGCAGCAATCACAGGGGGCGCGGGGGCACTGAAGCTTTCTTT | CASSNHRGRGGTEAFF | TRBJ1-1 | TRBD1 | TRBV7-2 | few
TGCGCCAGCAGCTTGGAGGGGGACAGCCATGGCTACACCTTC | CASSLEGDSHGYTF | TRBJ1-2 | TRBD1 | TRBV5-1 | NA
TGTGCCAGCAGCCCGGGAATTGAAGCTTTCTTT | CASSPGIEAFF | TRBJ1-1 | NA | TRBV11-2 | NA
TGTGCCAGCAGCCTTCCGATGGCGGGGGGGAACGAGCAGTACTTC | CASSLPMAGGNEQYF | TRBJ2-7 | TRBD2 | TRBV6-1 | NA
TGTGCCAGCAGCACCGGGACAGGGACCGAGCAGTACTTC | CASSTGTGTEQYF | TRBJ2-7 | TRBD1 | TRBV28 | NA
TGTGCCACCAGCAAAGGATCCCCCTTCGGGGTGCCCCACGAGCAGTACTTC | CATSKGSPFGVPHEQYF | TRBJ2-7 | NA | TRBV15 | few
TGTGCCAGCTCACTTGGTATAATGGACAGGGGACAAGAGACCCAGTACTTC | CASSLGIMDRGQETQYF | TRBJ2-5 | TRBD1 | TRBV18 | NA
TGTGCCAGCAGGGGGGAGGAGTATCAGCCCCAGCATTTT | CASRGEEYQPQHF | TRBJ1-5 | NA | TRBV7-9 | NA
TGTGCCAGTAGTATACCCGGCACTGAAGCTTTCTTT | CASSIPGTEAFF | TRBJ1-1 | NA | TRBV19 | NA
TGCAGCGTTGAAAAAGGGGCGACAGGGGAGACAGATACGCAGTATTTT | CSVEKGATGETDTQYF | TRBJ2-3 | TRBD1 | TRBV29-1 | NA
TGTGCCAGCACCCAATCTCTAGCGGGGGGCCAAGAGACCCAGTACTTC | CASTQSLAGGQETQYF | TRBJ2-5 | TRBD2 | TRBV7-9 | NA
TGTGCCAGCTCACCTCAACAGGGGGGAGAGACCCAGTACTTC | CASSPQQGGETQYF | TRBJ2-5 | TRBD1 | TRBV18 | NA
TGCGCCAGCAGGCAGGACAGGGTTGAATCACCCCTCCACTTT | CASRQDRVESPLHF | TRBJ1-6 | TRBD1 | TRBV5-1 | NA
TGTGCCAGCAGTTTATCTAGCGGGGGCGAACAGACCCAGTACTTC | CASSLSSGGEQTQYF | TRBJ2-5 | TRBD2 | TRBV27 | NA
TGTGCCAGCAGTTACTCCTGGCAGACTAACTATGGCTACACCTTC | CASSYSWQTNYGYTF | TRBJ1-2 | NA | TRBV6-6 | NA
TGTGCCAGCAGCGATCTTCTGAGCGTACCCTACGAGCAGTACTTC | CASSDLLSVPYEQYF | TRBJ2-7 | NA | TRBV7-9 | NA
TGCGCCAGCAGCCAACTTTGGACAGGGCACAATGGCTACACCTTC | CASSQLWTGHNGYTF | TRBJ1-2 | TRBD1 | TRBV4-1 | NA
TGTGCCAGCAGCCATCCTGGACAGGGAGGAACTGAAGCTTTCTTT | CASSHPGQGGTEAFF | TRBJ1-1 | TRBD1 | TRBV28 | NA
TGTGCCAGCAAGCGGGGGGCGACAGATACGCAGTATTTT | CASKRGATDTQYF | TRBJ2-3 | TRBD2 | TRBV6-5 | NA
TGTGCCAGCAGTGAACGGGCGGACATCTATGGCTACACCTTC | CASSERADIYGYTF | TRBJ1-2 | NA | TRBV2 | NA
TGTGCCAGCAGCTTAGTTGGCGACAGGTCGAACACTGAAGCTTTCTTT | CASSLVGDRSNTEAFF | TRBJ1-1 | NA | TRBV13 | NA
TGTGCCAGCTCGCCACTAGCGGGAGAGACGGATACGCAGTATTTT | CASSPLAGETDTQYF | TRBJ2-3 | TRBD2 | TRBV18 | NA
TGTGCCATCAGTGAAAGGGGGGGAGGTTCTGGGGCCAACGTCCTGACTTTC | CAISERGGGSGANVLTF | TRBJ2-6 | NA | TRBV10-3 | NA
TGTGCCATCTTCAGGGGGCGCGGTACCTACGAGCAGTACTTC | CAIFRGRGTYEQYF | TRBJ2-7 | TRBD1 | TRBV5-4 | NA
TGTGCCAGTAGTCCCGCGGACAGAAACTACGAGCAGTACTTC | CASSPADRNYEQYF | TRBJ2-7 | NA | TRBV19 | NA
TGTGCCAGCAGGCCCGGAGGGGACGGGGCCAACGTCCTGACTTTC | CASRPGGDGANVLTF | TRBJ2-6 | NA | TRBV27 | NA
TGTGCCAGTAGTAGGGACTACCTAGGGGCCCAGTACTTC | CASSRDYLGAQYF | TRBJ2-5 | TRBD2 | TRBV19 | NA
TGTGCCAGTAGTTTCTTCGGGGATCAGCCCCAGCATTTT | CASSFFGDQPQHF | TRBJ1-5 | NA | TRBV19 | NA
TGCAGCGTTGGTGAAGCGGGGGGCGAGCAGTTCTTC | CSVGEAGGEQFF | TRBJ2-1 | TRBD2 | TRBV29-1 | NA
TGTGCCAGCAGTGAACGACAGGGGGCAATAGATACGCAGTATTTT | CASSERQGAIDTQYF | TRBJ2-3 | TRBD1 | TRBV2 | NA
TGCGCCAGCAGCCCTTCTAGCGGGAGTACCAAAAACATTCAGTACTTC | CASSPSSGSTKNIQYF | TRBJ2-4 | TRBD2 | TRBV5-1 | NA
TGTGCCAGCAGTGAATGGCAGTCCTCCTACGAGCAGTACTTC | CASSEWQSSYEQYF | TRBJ2-7 | NA | TRBV6-1 | NA
TGTGCCAGCACCCTGACCCGGGGGGTACAGCCCCAGCATTTT | CASTLTRGVQPQHF | TRBJ1-5 | NA | TRBV6-1 | NA
TGTGCCAGCAGCAAATATCAGGGCACCGGGGAGCTGTTTTTT | CASSKYQGTGELFF | TRBJ2-2 | NA | TRBV7-3 | NA
TGTGCCAGTAGTATCCCTGGACTAGCGGGAGCAGCAGAGACCCAGTACTTC | CASSIPGLAGAAETQYF | TRBJ2-5 | TRBD2 | TRBV19 | NA
TGTGCCACCAGCAGAGAGTTGGCGGGAGGGCCGTCGAGAGCCTACGAGCAGTACTTC | CATSRELAGGPSRAYEQYF | TRBJ2-7 | TRBD2 | TRBV15 | NA
TGTGCCAGCAGTTTAACCGTTCCGGGACAGGGCCCCTACGAGCAGTACTTC | CASSLTVPGQGPYEQYF | TRBJ2-7 | TRBD1 | TRBV27 | few
TGCGCCAGCAGCTTGAGCCGACAGGGAGACGGGGAGCTGTTTTTT | CASSLSRQGDGELFF | TRBJ2-2 | TRBD1 | TRBV5-1 | NA
TGTGCCAGCAGTTTGGTGAAGGGGAGGCACGAGCAGTACTTC | CASSLVKGRHEQYF | TRBJ2-7 | NA | TRBV28 | NA
TGTGCCAGCAGCCTCCAGGGGGTCATCGCTGGAAACACCATATATTTT | CASSLQGVIAGNTIYF | TRBJ1-3 | TRBD1 | TRBV5-4 | NA
TGTGCCACCACCCCGACAGGGTGGAGGAATGAGCAGTTCTTC | CATTPTGWRNEQFF | TRBJ2-1 | TRBD1 | TRBV19 | NA
TGTGCCAGCAGCTCCATCCGGGTGAACACCGGGGAGCTGTTTTTT | CASSSIRVNTGELFF | TRBJ2-2 | NA | TRBV11-2 | once
TGCAGCGTTTCTGAGTCGGACACTGAAGCTTTCTTT | CSVSESDTEAFF | TRBJ1-1 | NA | TRBV29-1 | NA
TGTGCCAGCAGTTTTAGAAGGGGGGCAGGGGGCAACGACGAGCAGTACTTC | CASSFRRGAGGNDEQYF | TRBJ2-7 | TRBD1 | TRBV28 | once
TGTGCCAGCAGCTTGGAGGGGATAGGCACTGAAGCTTTCTTT | CASSLEGIGTEAFF | TRBJ1-1 | NA | TRBV5-4 | NA